This TCR beta chain was sequenced during a study of blood T cell repertoires in COVID-19. Looking at the study overall: Material from acute and convalescent COVID-19 was sourced from the United States, Italy and Spain. T cells, B-cell-depleted T cells, or PBMCs supplied cDNA or gDNA.

The V gene's germline CDR1 is MNHEY and CDR2 SVGAGI. The junction had 8 bases not matched to a gene; V was cut back by 6 bases and J by 4 bases. The CDR3 runs to 16 residues. Assay used: immunoSEQ multiplex PCR; TCRdb lists only in-frame clones, some missing. The sample consists of approximately 260,000 clones, around 90% of them appearing once. The chain employs TRBV6-5 and TRBJ2-2; 10 bases agree with TRBD1. The clonotype comes from a man aged 45-60 years with acute or convalescent COVID-19. The material sequenced was peripheral blood. The CDR3 DNA reads TGTGCCAGCAGATACGGGACAGGGGTGGTCACCGGGGAGCTGTTTTTT. It encodes CASRYGTGVVTGELFF.